The sequence of this T cell receptor beta chain was determined in a study of blood T cells in healthy people across ages. Study results and limitations: Aged donors had fewer naive CD4+ cells and lower diversity than long-lived donors. Calculation of diversity from one million T cells yielded estimates considered to be underestimates.

The CDR3 contains 13 residues. The germline V gene encodes CDR1 SGHRS and CDR2 YFSETQ. Samples had at least 6.5 million PBMCs isolated from them. Next came a second PCR, run for about 7 to 12 cycles, which used a sample-barcoded 5' primer along with a J-beta primer mix. Via MiXCR, TCRdb re-called the 5' RACE reads, giving one row per CDR3 protein. The sample has hundreds of thousands of distinct CDR3 sequences, under 30% seen once. This clonotype has at least ten counts. The target antigen is unknown. A read error may produce the germline difference seen at one junction end. Input material: blood. The clonotype comes from a woman of 80 years or more in good health. The J gene is TRBJ1-2, the V gene TRBV5-1, with D possibly TRBD1 on 6 matching bases. In DNA form, the CDR3 reads TGTGCCAGCAGTTTCGGGGGCACCTATGGCTACACCTTC. Translating gives CASSFGGTYGYTF.